This T cell receptor (beta chain) comes out of a study of cytotoxic CD8 clonotypes in ibrutinib-treated CLL. Study results and limitations: An increase in clonality occurred at ibrutinib response, followed by a return toward baseline at progression. Sustained-remission and progressing patients had different sampling times.

As for this clone: Antigen unknown.

Data came from immunoSEQ multiplex PCR; TCRdb stores just in-frame clones and leaves some out. The profile shows about 140,000 clones, 80% of them singletons. After removal of 6 bases from V and 0 bases from J, the junction contained 7 bases not matched to a gene. There are 16 residues in the CDR3. Germline assignment: CDR1 SEHNR and CDR2 FQNEAQ (reference sequence). V is TRBV7-9 and J is TRBJ2-1, with 8 nucleotides matching TRBD2. Material: PBMCs, obtained after 36 months of ibrutinib treatment. The clonotype was recovered from a human donor with chronic lymphocytic leukemia. The CDR3: CASRATSGSSYNEQFF. DNA of the CDR3: TGTGCCAGCAGAGCTACGAGCGGGAGCTCCTACAATGAGCAGTTCTTC.